This TCR beta chain came from a study of T cells after somatic rescue of genetic block. Data came from immunoSEQ multiplex PCR; TCRdb stores just in-frame clones and leaves some out. The sample contains 110,000 or so clones, over 80% of which appear only once. From germline, CDR1 is MNHEY and CDR2 SMNVEV (reference sequence). V was clipped by 4 bases and J by 5 bases; unmatched bases: 5. This CDR3 has 15 residues. This chain connects TRBV27 to TRBJ1-4, with 9 bases aligning to TRBD1. Sequencing used peripheral blood mononuclear cells (PBMCs). This clonotype originated in a woman aged 18-35 years. The CDR3 spells CASSSRDRVNEKLFF. The CDR3 DNA reads TGTGCCAGCAGTTCCAGGGACAGGGTAAATGAAAAACTGTTTTTT.